This T cell receptor (beta chain) comes out of a study of early T cells in non-severe SARS-CoV-2 infection (dated by TCRdb to the early 2020s). With regard to the full study: Because TCR sequencing was done on bulk RNA from unsorted whole blood, the alpha and beta chains could not be paired. What the authors observed across the whole study: VDJdb matching was skewed toward anti-spike CD8 responses and likely underestimated virus-specific expansions by missing private and CD4 specificities.

Receptor amplification or capture employed 5' RACE. Sequencing instrument: NextSeq 500. In the TCR library protocol, unique molecular identifiers were attached to individual cDNA molecules to correct for PCR bias and sequencing error. Sequencing covered both TCR alpha and beta chains, and within each sample the abundances of alpha and beta sequences were tightly co-correlated. For the original study's pipeline: V gene, J gene and CDR3 annotation of TCR sequences was performed with Decombinator V4. Expanded TCRs were defined as changing significantly between any two time points under a Poisson model with p below 0.0001. TCR abundances were normalised to the total number of TCRs sequenced per sample and were expressed as counts per million. TRAV1-2 paired with TRAJ12, TRAJ20 or TRAJ33 defined MAIT TCRs, while TRAV10 paired with TRAJ18 defined iNKT TCRs. VDJdb, accessed on 1 November 2021, was searched for TCRs annotated for CMV, EBV and SARS-CoV-2, and TCRs annotated for more than one antigen were excluded. TCRdb took the public reads, trimmed them with fastp at Q25, ran MiXCR for clone calling and kept in-frame beta chains. Under each unique CDR3 protein, matching rows form one entry showing the most common genes and DNA. TCRdb assigned the V and J calls; the authors' analysis was not used. The sample table records about 90,000 distinct CDR3 sequences; 13% to 15% of these occur just once. The top ten clones comprise roughly 6.4% of the sample.

V and J lose 6 bases and 2 bases, and a span of 15 bases separates them. The cysteine opens and the phenylalanine closes a CDR3 of 15 amino acids. Solely the CDR3 DNA is kept, with 45 bases framed from the first base. The study was a case-control design nested within a healthcare worker cohort in London, UK, with weekly nasopharyngeal swab PCR tests and blood sampling. Between 23 and 31 March 2020, the week of the UK lockdown, healthcare workers were enrolled and then followed up weekly for as long as 16 weeks. This clonotype was detected ten times or more. Its recognized antigen is unknown. The input lacks base qualities; no much larger clone sits a single base away.

The sequenced material came from whole blood. This receptor chain uses TRBV12-3 or TRBV12-4 and TRBJ2-3; a tentative D match to TRBD1 spans 7 bases. This TCR was sampled from an adult who was a healthcare worker with PCR-confirmed SARS-CoV-2 infection or an uninfected control (not recorded which). The CDR3 in this case is CASRAGQPFTDTQYF. The sequenced DNA is TGTGCCAGCAGGGCGGGACAGCCCTTCACAGATACGCAGTATTTT.